This T cell receptor beta chain derives from a study of blood T cell repertoires in COVID-19. As for the study in general: Material from acute and convalescent COVID-19 was sourced from the United States, Italy and Spain.

Seattle patient enrollment occurred during active infection, with longitudinal follow-up thereafter. Germline V gene sequence: CDR1 SGHRS, CDR2 YFSETQ. V dropped 0 bases and J dropped 4 bases, with 11 bases sitting between them. The CDR3 covers 15 residues. Original processing notes: Amplified reference gene primers provided the basis for estimating nucleated cell counts. The method was immunoSEQ multiplex PCR; TCRdb's version includes in-frame clones alone and lacks a portion of them. That table is the source of V, J and clone size, and D and trimming were worked out from the DNA. The sample includes over 100,000 clones, 80% to 95% of them seen just once.

The receptor was derived from a woman aged 50 to 60 with COVID-19, enrolled during active disease. Material for sequencing was peripheral blood. The chain combines TRBV5-1 with TRBJ2-1; no reliable D call. This CDR3 reads CASSLAGFGYNEQFF. The CDR3 bases are TGCGCCAGCAGCTTGGCCGGGTTTGGATACAATGAGCAGTTCTTC.